These T cell receptor beta chains were read from a single sample in a study of CD8+ T cells in alopecia areata. TCRdb's copy holds only in-frame clones and misses some; the assay was immunoSEQ multiplex PCR. This table has around 130,000 clones, 45% to 60% appearing once. This specimen consisted of CD4+ T cells sorted from blood, obtained at week 0. Receptor source: a human donor with alopecia areata. The CDR3 runs from the conserved cysteine through the conserved F or W. Each record gives: J gene, D gene, V gene, clone size, CDR3 length, CDR3 DNA, CDR3 protein. The D gene is left open where the match is weak. A clone size is listed for some rows: how often the clone was seen (once, few, many), or a class if it is expanded.

>TRBJ2-3|.|TRBV2|.|12
TGTGCCACCCTTGAGAGAAAAGATACGCAGTATTTT
CATLERKDTQYF
>TRBJ2-7|.|TRBV9|.|15
TGTGCCAGCAGCGTAGGTGACAGGATCACCTACGAGCAGTACTTC
CASSVGDRITYEQYF
>TRBJ1-2|.|TRBV27|.|13
TGTGCCAGCAGTTCCAGGGCAGGGTATGGCTACACCTTC
CASSSRAGYGYTF
>TRBJ1-2|.|TRBV6-5|.|15
TGTGCCAGCAGTTACTCGCGGATCGGGGTCTATGGCTACACCTTC
CASSYSRIGVYGYTF
>TRBJ2-2|.|TRBV30|.|15
TGTGCCTGGAGTCGGGACGGTGGAGGTATGGGGGAGCTGTTTTTT
CAWSRDGGGMGELFF
>TRBJ1-1|TRBD1|TRBV9|.|18
TGTGCCAGCAGCGTAGCCGGGACAGGGTCAATATCGGACACTGAAGCTTTCTTT
CASSVAGTGSISDTEAFF
>TRBJ2-7|.|TRBV6-1|once|15
TGTGCCAGCAGTCCTTCATCGGGAGCAAACTACGAGCAGTACTTC
CASSPSSGANYEQYF
>TRBJ2-1|TRBD1|TRBV10-3|.|14
TGTGCCATCACTAGGGACAGGGAGGAATATGAGCAGTTCTTC
CAITRDREEYEQFF
>TRBJ1-1|.|TRBV5-1|few|13
TGCGCCAGCAGCTTGGTAGATAACACTGAAGCTTTCTTT
CASSLVDNTEAFF
>TRBJ2-3|.|TRBV5-4|.|15
TGTGCCAGCAGCCCCATAGGGCGGCGCACAGATACGCAGTATTTT
CASSPIGRRTDTQYF
>TRBJ2-4|.|TRBV4-2|few|15
TGTGCCAGCAGCCAGGGGGGGCTAGCCAAAAACATTCAGTACTTC
CASSQGGLAKNIQYF
>TRBJ2-1|.|TRBV5-1|.|15
TGCGCCAGCAGCTTGGACGGGGGAAACAACAATGAGCAGTTCTTC
CASSLDGGNNNEQFF
>TRBJ2-7|.|TRBV5-1|few|16
TGCGCCAGCAGCCTGTATGGGAGGGACAGCTCCTACGAGCAGTACTTC
CASSLYGRDSSYEQYF
>TRBJ2-1|TRBD2|TRBV29-1|.|14
TGCAGCGTTGTGGTAGCGGGGGGGATTAATGAGCAGTTCTTC
CSVVVAGGINEQFF
>TRBJ2-2|TRBD2|TRBV11-2|few|14
TGTGCCAGCAGCTTTAGGCGGGAGTCCGGGGAGCTGTTTTTT
CASSFRRESGELFF
>TRBJ2-5|TRBD2|TRBV5-1|.|16
TGCGCCAGCAGCATGACTAGCGGGGGTTACAAAGAGACCCAGTACTTC
CASSMTSGGYKETQYF
>TRBJ2-1|.|TRBV29-1|.|12
TGCAGCGTTGCTGAGAGTAGAGGGGAGCAGTTCTTC
CSVAESRGEQFF
>TRBJ1-1|.|TRBV2|.|11
TGTGCCAGCAGCCCCGGGACGAGGGCTTTCTTT
CASSPGTRAFF
>TRBJ2-3|.|TRBV2|.|15
TGTGCCAGCAGGAAGGGAACAGGGAGCGCAGATACGCAGTATTTT
CASRKGTGSADTQYF
>TRBJ1-1|TRBD1|TRBV6-5|.|15
TGTGCCAGCAGTTCGGGGACAGGGGGGTGGACTGAAGCTTTCTTT
CASSSGTGGWTEAFF
>TRBJ2-5|.|TRBV12-5|.|14
TGTGCTAGTGGTCCCGGTCAAGCGCTAGAGACCCAGTACTTC
CASGPGQALETQYF
>TRBJ2-7|.|TRBV5-4|.|15
TGTGCCAGCAGCTTGGAAGCAGGGGCCTCCTACGAGCAGTACTTC
CASSLEAGASYEQYF
>TRBJ1-6|.|TRBV5-1|.|16
TGCGCCAGCAGACCGGACGTAAGCTCCTATAATTCACCCCTCCACTTT
CASRPDVSSYNSPLHF